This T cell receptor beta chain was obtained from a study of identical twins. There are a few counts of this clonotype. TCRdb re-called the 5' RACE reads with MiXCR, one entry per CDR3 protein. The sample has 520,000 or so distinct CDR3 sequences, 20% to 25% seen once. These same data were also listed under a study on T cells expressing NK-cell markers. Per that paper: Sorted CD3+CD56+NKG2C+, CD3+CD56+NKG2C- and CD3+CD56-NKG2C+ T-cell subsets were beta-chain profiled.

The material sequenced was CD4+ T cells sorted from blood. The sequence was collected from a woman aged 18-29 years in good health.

The CDR3 nucleotides are TGTGCCAGCAGACCTACTAGCGGGAGGGTAGATACGCAGTATTTT. It is translated as CASRPTSGRVDTQYF. The chain is built from TRBV7-2 and TRBJ2-3, with 13 bases lining up with TRBD2. Germline loops: CDR1 SGHTA, CDR2 FQGNSA. CDR3 length equals 15 residues. Germline trimming cut 6 bases from V and 5 bases from J; bases unmatched to any gene: 5.